The TCR beta chain described here comes from a study of blood T cell repertoires in COVID-19. For the study at large: Researchers got acute and convalescent COVID-19 samples from the United States, Italy and Spain. From T cells, B-cell-depleted T cells, or PBMCs came the material, which was cDNA or gDNA.

The J segment lost 3 bases and the V segment lost 6 bases, leaving 5 bases of the junction unmatched. CDR3 length: 14 residues. Germline CDR1 reads SNHLY; CDR2 reads FYNNEI. During active infection, Seattle patients enrolled and were then monitored through disease. This clone came up a few times. In the source study's methods: Reference gene primer amplification in the assay estimated nucleated cell counts. TCRdb's table, derived via immunoSEQ multiplex PCR, lists solely in-frame clones and lacks some. D and trimming come from the DNA, and the V and J calls and clone size come from that table. The data show about 120,000 clones, nearly 90% seen once.

This sequence originates from a woman aged 55-69 years with COVID-19, enrolled during active disease. The chain carries TRBV2 and TRBJ1-2, with 9 bases lining up with TRBD1. Input material: peripheral blood. CDR3 in amino acids: CASRRTGVDYGYTF. CDR3 sequence (DNA): TGTGCCAGCAGGAGGACAGGGGTTGACTATGGCTACACCTTC.